The TCR beta chain described here comes from a study of HIV-infected children after antiretroviral therapy interruption. Study conclusions and caveats: After treatment interruption started, naive CD4+ CDR3 overlap across time points dropped.

Treatment indicated: PENTA 11 planned treatment interruption arm or continuous ART arm. This clonotype was seen more than once but under ten times. Its antigen remains unidentified. The TCR library was built from RNA with a 3' RACE protocol and unique molecular identifiers. From the 3' RACE reads, TCRdb called clonotypes with MiXCR, one entry per CDR3 protein. The data show about 46,000 distinct CDR3 sequences, with about 4.3% seen just once and 0.55% to 0.85% held by the top ten. This CDR3 has 15 amino acids. CDR1 and CDR2 (germline): SGHRS, YFSETQ. With V trimmed by 2 bases and J by 5 bases, 5 bases remained unmatched.

The receptor's source is a pool of human donors with HIV. The sequenced sample was CD45RA+ CD4+ T cells from PBMCs, pooled from several time points, obtained from a donor given antiretroviral therapy, either interrupted or continuous. Subset in this sample: naive CD4+ CD45RA+ CD45RO- T cells. The rearrangement uses TRBV5-1 and TRBJ2-1, with 9 bases that match TRBD2. In DNA, the CDR3 is TGCGCCAGCAGCTTTTTAGCGGGGGACCACAATGAGCAGTTCTTC. Amino acid sequence: CASSFLAGDHNEQFF.